The clone carrying this T cell receptor beta chain was detected ten times or more. Antigen unknown. CDR3-region Arm-PCR and iRepertoire HTBI primers produced the TCR beta libraries. TCRdb independently ran MiXCR on the multiplex PCR reads; one entry per CDR3 protein. This sample carries 500,000 or so distinct CDR3 sequences, about 16% of them seen once, and the ten largest clones take approximately 12%. Time point in this sample: newly diagnosed GD, antithyroid drugs for less than 3 months. From PBMCs, RNA was extracted and then used to make the TCR library. Germline lookup yields CDR1 DFQATT and CDR2 SNEGSKA (reference sequence). J lost 3 bases, V lost 6 bases, and 9 bases had no gene match. The length of the CDR3 is 14 residues. The data were obtained in a study of regulatory T cells in long-lasting Graves disease. Study-wide results and caveats: Lower TCR diversity characterized persistent Graves' patients relative to newly diagnosed patients. Those with persistent disease had in common more public clonotypes (2,741) than new patients (approximately 970).

Separately, the same data were catalogued under a study of T cells in Graves' hyperthyroidism and ophthalmopathy. That work states: TCR CDR3 underwent first-round RT-PCR with the HTBI primer set.

The TCR comes from a man aged 40-55 years with Graves disease. The specimen comprised peripheral blood mononuclear cells (PBMCs), sampled at new diagnosis, from a patient treated with antithyroid drugs. The genes are TRBV20-1 and TRBJ2-7; TRBD1 matches at 9 bases. The CDR3 bases are TGCAGTGCGAAAACCGGGACAGGGAACTACGAGCAGTACTTC. It is translated as CSAKTGTGNYEQYF.